A single TCR beta chain is shown here with its context. Its antigen is still unknown. Germline loops: CDR1 SGHNT, CDR2 YENEEA. The CDR3 is 14 residues long. This entry belongs to a study of cytomegalovirus exposure and HLA in healthy donors. The PCR was carried out with 60 Vbeta primers and 13 Jbeta primers. Method: immunoSEQ multiplex PCR; TCRdb's copy keeps in-frame clones and lacks some. Here the sample spans roughly 170,000 clones, 65% to 85% being singletons. General study points: The authors later linked a missense DCLRE1C variant to TCR beta V- and J-gene trimming.

The sequence was obtained from a woman between 50 and 59 years old in good health and CMV-seropositive. This chain connects TRBV11-3 to TRBJ2-5; D call uncertain. Matching the DNA end better, TRBJ2-7 makes the J call doubtful. Sequenced material: PBMCs. CDR3 nucleotide sequence: TGTGCCAGCAGCTTAGGGCCAGGCCCCTACGAGCAGTACTTC. Protein: CASSLGPGPYEQYF.